The clone carrying this TCR beta chain turned up a few times. This sample also contains other DNA sequences that code for the same CDR3. This specimen belongs to a study of blood T cell repertoires in COVID-19. Trimming shortened V by 3 bases and J by 5 bases, and 10 bases separated the two germline ends. This CDR3 has 13 residues. Per the germline V gene, CDR1 is SGHNT and CDR2 is YENEEA. Only in-frame clones appear in the TCRdb table, and some are missing; sequencing was by immunoSEQ multiplex PCR. The table includes roughly 25,000 clones, approximately 84% detected once. The chain links TRBV11-3 to TRBJ2-5; the D gene is possibly TRBD1 (5 bases). The sequenced material came from peripheral blood. This receptor was identified in a woman older than 75 with acute or convalescent COVID-19. DNA for the CDR3: TGTGCCAGCAGCTTTGGGGCCGCGGAGACCCAGTACTTC. Residues: CASSFGAAETQYF.